The source of this TCR beta chain is a study of beta chain features in type 1 diabetes. Whole-study findings and limits: TCRB CDR3 length was moderately but significantly reduced in all four CD4+ subsets of Type 1 diabetes patients.

CD45RO/CCR7/CD25/CD127/CD95/CD27 staining was used to isolate CD4+ naive, central memory, regulatory and stem cell-like memory cells by sorting. Germline CDR1 is KGHSH and CDR2 is LQKENI. Losses at the gene ends were 2 bases for V and 7 bases for J; bases not matched to a gene: 5. The CDR3 covers 15 residues. Expressed TCRB transcripts were sequenced because the isolated RNA had all been reverse transcribed beforehand. Sequencing was performed with immunoSEQ multiplex PCR; in TCRdb, only in-frame clones are kept and a portion is missing. The sample includes around 110,000 clones, around 17% seen only once; the top ten take about 2.1%. Notes on this clone: The antigen is unknown.

The sample taken for sequencing was central memory CD4+ T cells from blood. The chain employs TRBV18 and TRBJ1-6; 7 bases line up with TRBD1. This sequence was found in a man younger than 45 with type 1 diabetes. For the CDR3, the DNA is TGTGCCAGCTCACCAGCGACAGGGCGGAATTCACCCCTCCACTTT. This sequence encodes CASSPATGRNSPLHF. Full variable domain (remainder filled in from reference TRBV18 and TRBJ1-6): NAGVMQNPRHLVRRRGQEARLRCSPMKGHSHVYWYRQLPEEGLKFMVYLQKENIIDESGMPKERFSAEFPKEGPSILRIQQVVRGDSAAYFCASSPATGRNSPLHFGNGTRLTVT.